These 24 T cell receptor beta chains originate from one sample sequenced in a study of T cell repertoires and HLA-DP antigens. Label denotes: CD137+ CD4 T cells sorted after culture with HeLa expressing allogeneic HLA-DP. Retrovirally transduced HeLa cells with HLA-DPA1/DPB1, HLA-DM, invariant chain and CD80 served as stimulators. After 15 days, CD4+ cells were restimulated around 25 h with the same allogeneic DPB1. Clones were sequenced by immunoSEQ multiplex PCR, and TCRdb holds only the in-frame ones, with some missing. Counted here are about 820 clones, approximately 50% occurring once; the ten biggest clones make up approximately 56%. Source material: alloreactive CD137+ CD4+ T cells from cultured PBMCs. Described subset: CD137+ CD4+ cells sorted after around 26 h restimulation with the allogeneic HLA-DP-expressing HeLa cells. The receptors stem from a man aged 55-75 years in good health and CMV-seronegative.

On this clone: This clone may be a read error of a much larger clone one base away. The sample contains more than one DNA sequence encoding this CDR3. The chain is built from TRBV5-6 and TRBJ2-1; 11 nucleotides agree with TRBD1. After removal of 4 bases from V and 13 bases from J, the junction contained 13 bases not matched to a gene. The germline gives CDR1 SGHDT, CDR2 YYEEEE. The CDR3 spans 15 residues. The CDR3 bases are TGTGCCAGCAGCCCCCGGGACAGGGGGTGGAGTGAACAGTTCTTC. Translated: CASSPRDRGWSEQFF.

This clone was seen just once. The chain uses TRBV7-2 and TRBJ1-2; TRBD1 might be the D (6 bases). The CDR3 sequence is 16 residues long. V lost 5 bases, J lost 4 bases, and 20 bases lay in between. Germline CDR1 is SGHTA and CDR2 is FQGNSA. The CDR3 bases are TGTGCCAGCAGCCTCCCTGTGGGGGGCAAGAGCTATGGCTACACCTTC. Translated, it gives CASSLPVGGKSYGYTF.

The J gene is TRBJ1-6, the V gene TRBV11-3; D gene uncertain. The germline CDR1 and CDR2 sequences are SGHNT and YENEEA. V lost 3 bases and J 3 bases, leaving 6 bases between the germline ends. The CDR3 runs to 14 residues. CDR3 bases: TGTGCCAGCAGCTTCCGCGGCTATAATTCACCCCTCCACTTT. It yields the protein CASSFRGYNSPLHF.

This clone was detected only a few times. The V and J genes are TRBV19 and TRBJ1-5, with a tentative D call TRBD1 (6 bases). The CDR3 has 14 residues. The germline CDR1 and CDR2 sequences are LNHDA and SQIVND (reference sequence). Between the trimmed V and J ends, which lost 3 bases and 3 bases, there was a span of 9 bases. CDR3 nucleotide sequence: TGTGCCAGTAGTATCCGGGACACCAATCAGCCCCAGCATTTT. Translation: CASSIRDTNQPQHF.

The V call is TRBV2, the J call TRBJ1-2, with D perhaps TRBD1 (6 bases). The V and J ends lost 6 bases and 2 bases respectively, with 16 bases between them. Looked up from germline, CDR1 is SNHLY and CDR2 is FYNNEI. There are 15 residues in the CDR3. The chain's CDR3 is CASSLTQGNNYGYTF. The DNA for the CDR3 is TGTGCCAGCAGCTTAACTCAGGGGAACAACTATGGCTACACCTTC.

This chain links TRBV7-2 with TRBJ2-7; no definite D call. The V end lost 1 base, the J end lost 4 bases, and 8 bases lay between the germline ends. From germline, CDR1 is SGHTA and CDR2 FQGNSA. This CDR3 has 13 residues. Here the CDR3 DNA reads TGTGCCAGCAGCTTAGGGGTCGGTTACGAGCAGTACGTC. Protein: CASSLGVGYEQYV.

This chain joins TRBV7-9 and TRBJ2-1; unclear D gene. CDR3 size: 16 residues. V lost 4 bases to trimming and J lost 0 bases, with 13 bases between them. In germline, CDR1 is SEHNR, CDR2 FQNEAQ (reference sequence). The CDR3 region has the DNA TGTGCCAGCAGCTCCCGGAACCTGAGCTCCTACAATGAGCAGTTCTTC. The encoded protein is CASSSRNLSSYNEQFF.

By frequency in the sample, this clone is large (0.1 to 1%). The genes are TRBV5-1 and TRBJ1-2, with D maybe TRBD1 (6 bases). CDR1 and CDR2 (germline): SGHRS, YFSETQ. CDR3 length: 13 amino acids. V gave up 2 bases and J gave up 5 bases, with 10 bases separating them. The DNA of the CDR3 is TGCGCCAGCAGCTTAACAGGGAGGTATGGCTACACCTTC. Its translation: CASSLTGRYGYTF.

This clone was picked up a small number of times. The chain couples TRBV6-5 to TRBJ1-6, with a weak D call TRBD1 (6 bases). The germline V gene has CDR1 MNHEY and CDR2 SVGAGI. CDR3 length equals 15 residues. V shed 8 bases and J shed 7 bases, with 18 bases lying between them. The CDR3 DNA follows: TGTGCCAGCCAAACCGGGAGGGGGGGGAATTCACCCCTCCACTTT. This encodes CASQTGRGGNSPLHF.

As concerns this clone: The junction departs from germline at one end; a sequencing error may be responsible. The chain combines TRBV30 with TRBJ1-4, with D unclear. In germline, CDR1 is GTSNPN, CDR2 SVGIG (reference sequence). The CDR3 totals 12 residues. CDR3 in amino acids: CAWSVNSNEKLF. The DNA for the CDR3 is TGTGCCTGGAGTGTAAACAGTAATGAAAAACTGTTT.

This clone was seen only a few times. The CDR3 protein is CASSLAVLSTDTQYF. CDR3 nucleotides: TGCGCCAGCAGCTTGGCGGTTCTAAGTACAGATACGCAGTATTTT. V and J are TRBV5-1 and TRBJ2-3; D call uncertain. The CDR3 contains 15 residues. Trimming shortened V by 0 bases and J by 3 bases, and 11 bases separated the two germline ends. Germline V lookup: CDR1 SGHRS, CDR2 YFSETQ.

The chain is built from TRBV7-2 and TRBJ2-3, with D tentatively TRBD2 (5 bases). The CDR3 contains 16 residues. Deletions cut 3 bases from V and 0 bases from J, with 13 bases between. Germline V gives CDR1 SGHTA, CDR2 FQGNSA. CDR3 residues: CASSFLAPPSTDTQYF. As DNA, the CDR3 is TGTGCCAGCAGCTTTCTAGCTCCACCTAGCACAGATACGCAGTATTTT.

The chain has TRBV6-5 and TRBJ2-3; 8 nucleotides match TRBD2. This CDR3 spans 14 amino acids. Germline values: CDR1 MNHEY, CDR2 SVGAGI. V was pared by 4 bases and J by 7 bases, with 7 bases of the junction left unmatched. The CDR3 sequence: CASSFSGGRNTQYF. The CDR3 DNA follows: TGTGCCAGCAGTTTCAGCGGGGGCAGGAATACGCAGTATTTT.

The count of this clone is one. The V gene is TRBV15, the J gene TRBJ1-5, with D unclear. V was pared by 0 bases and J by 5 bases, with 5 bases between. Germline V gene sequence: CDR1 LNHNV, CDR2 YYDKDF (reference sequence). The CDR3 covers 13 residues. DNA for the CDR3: TGTGCCACCAGCAGAGAAAGAGATCAGCCCCAGCATTTT. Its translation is CATSRERDQPQHF.

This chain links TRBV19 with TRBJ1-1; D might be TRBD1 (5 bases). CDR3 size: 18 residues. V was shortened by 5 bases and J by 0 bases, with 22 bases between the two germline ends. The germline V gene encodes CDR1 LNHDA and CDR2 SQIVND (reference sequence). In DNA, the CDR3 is TGTGCCAGTAGTCCCCTCCGGAGGGGTCGGGCCATGAACACTGAAGCTTTCTTT. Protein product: CASSPLRRGRAMNTEAFF.

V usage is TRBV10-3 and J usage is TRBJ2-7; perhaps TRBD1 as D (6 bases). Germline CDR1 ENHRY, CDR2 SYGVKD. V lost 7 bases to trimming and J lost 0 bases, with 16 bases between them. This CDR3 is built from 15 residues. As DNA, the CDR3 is TGTGCCATCACTGCGAGGGAAGGGGGCTCCTACGAGCAGTACTTC. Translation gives CAITAREGGSYEQYF.

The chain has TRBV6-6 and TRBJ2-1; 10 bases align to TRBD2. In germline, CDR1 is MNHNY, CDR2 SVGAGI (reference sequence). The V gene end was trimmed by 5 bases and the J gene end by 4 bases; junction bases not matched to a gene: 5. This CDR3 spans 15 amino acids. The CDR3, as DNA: TGTGCCAGCAGTCTAGCGGGGGCAGATTACAATGAGCAGTTCTTC. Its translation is CASSLAGADYNEQFF.

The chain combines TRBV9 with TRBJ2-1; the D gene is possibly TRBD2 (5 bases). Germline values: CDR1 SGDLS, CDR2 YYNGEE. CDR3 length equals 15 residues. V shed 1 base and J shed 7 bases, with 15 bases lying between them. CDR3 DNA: TGTGCCAGCAGCGTATACGGGGTTTCTGAAAATGAGCAGTTCTTC. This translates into CASSVYGVSENEQFF.

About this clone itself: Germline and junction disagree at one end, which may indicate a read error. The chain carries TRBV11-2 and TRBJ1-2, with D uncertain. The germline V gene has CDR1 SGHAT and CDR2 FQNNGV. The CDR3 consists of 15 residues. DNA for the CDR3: TGTGCCGGCAGCTTAAATGCGGTCGCGGCTTATGGCTACACCTTC. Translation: CAGSLNAVAAYGYTF.

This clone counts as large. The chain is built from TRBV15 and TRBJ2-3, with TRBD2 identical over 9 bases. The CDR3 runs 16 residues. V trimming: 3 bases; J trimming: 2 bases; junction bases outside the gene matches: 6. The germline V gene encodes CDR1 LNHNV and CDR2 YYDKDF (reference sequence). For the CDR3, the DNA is TGTGCCACCAGCAGGAGTAGCGGGAGACTCACAGATACGCAGTATTTT. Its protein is CATSRSSGRLTDTQYF.

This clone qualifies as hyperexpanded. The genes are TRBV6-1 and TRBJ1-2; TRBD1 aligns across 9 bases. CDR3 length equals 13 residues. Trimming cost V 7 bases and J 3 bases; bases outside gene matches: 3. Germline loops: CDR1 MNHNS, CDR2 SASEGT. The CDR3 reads CASTRTGDYGYTF. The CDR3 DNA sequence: TGTGCCAGCACCCGGACAGGGGACTATGGCTACACCTTC.

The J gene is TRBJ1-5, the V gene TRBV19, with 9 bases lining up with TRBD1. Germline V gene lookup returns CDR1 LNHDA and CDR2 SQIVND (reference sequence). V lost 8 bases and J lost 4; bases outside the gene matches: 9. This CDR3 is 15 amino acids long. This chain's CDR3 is CASDRGTGHNQPQHF. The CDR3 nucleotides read TGTGCCAGTGATCGGGGGACAGGGCATAATCAGCCCCAGCATTTT. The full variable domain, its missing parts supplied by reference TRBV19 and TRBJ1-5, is DGGITQSPKYLFRKEGQNVTLSCEQNLNHDAMYWYRQDPGQGLRLIYYSQIVNDFQKGDIAEGYSVSREKKESFPLTVTSAQKNPTAFYLCASDRGTGHNQPQHFGDGTRLSIL.

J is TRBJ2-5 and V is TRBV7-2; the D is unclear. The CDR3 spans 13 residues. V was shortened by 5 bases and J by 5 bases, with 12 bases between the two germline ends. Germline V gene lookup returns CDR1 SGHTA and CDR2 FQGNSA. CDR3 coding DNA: TGTGCCAGCAGCCCTACCTGGCCCGAGACCCAGTACTTC. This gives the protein CASSPTWPETQYF.

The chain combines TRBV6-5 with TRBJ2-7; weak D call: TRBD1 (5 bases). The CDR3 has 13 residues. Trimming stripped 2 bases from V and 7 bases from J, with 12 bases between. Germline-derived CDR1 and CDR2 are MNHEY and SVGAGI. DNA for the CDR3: TGTGCCAGCAGTTACAGGGGTTACAAAGAGCAGTACTTC. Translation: CASSYRGYKEQYF.